Detailed here is one T cell receptor (beta chain). This CDR3 has 11 residues. Trimming shortened V by 6 bases and J by 6 bases, and 8 bases separated the two germline ends. Per germline, CDR1 MDHEN and CDR2 SYDVKM. This specimen belongs to a study of radiation and T cells in renal cell carcinoma. Produced via immunoSEQ multiplex PCR; TCRdb's table is partial and in-frame only. Found here are 140,000 to 150,000 clones, approximately 90% of them singletons; the top ten hold around 4%. Time point noted: baseline pretreatment blood. Treatment indicated: 15 Gy SBRT to primary tumor, nephrectomy 4 weeks later.

The source material was blood, sampled from a patient whose treatment included radiotherapy and nephrectomy. The clonotype comes from a woman between 65 and 79 years old with renal cell carcinoma. The V and J genes are TRBV28 and TRBJ1-1, with a weak D call TRBD1 (6 bases). As DNA, the CDR3 is TGTGCCAGCAGCGGACAGCCTGAAGCTTTCTTT. Its translation: CASSGQPEAFF.